This TCR beta chain came from a study of neurological immune-mediated disorders. Study observations and caveats: Whereas HTLV-1-associated myelopathy showed the most TCR clonal expansion, multiple sclerosis showed the least, with levels below those of healthy controls.

Germline-derived CDR1 and CDR2 are DFQATT and SNEGSKA (reference sequence). After removal of 0 bases from V and 4 bases from J, the junction contained 3 bases not matched to a gene. The CDR3 is 15 residues long. From the 5' RACE reads, TCRdb called clonotypes with MiXCR, one entry per CDR3 protein. The sample yields around 69,000 distinct CDR3 sequences, 10% to 13% seen once. This clonotype turned up a few times. Antigen unknown. Regarding time point: longitudinal time-point 1 (baseline). The unsorted libraries originated from 2 million PBMCs that had been stored at -80 C. This clonotype was sampled from a man aged 25-40 years in good health. The genes are TRBV20-1 and TRBJ2-1, with 10 bases matching TRBD2. Sequenced: PBMCs. The CDR3 loop is CSARDGLAVYNEQFF. CDR3 nucleotides: TGCAGTGCTAGAGATGGACTAGCGGTTTACAATGAGCAGTTCTTC.